A selection of T cell receptor beta chains follows, all from one sample in a study of blood T cell repertoires in COVID-19. TCRdb keeps only in-frame clones here, not all; method: immunoSEQ multiplex PCR. The sample contains over 400,000 clones, over 75% of which appear only once. Sequencing was performed on peripheral blood. These receptors originate from a human donor in a cohort sampled during active COVID-19. CDR3s include the opening cysteine and the closing phenylalanine or tryptophan. The D gene is left open where the match is weak. Not all rows give a size; the values are once, few, many and, for expanded clones, a class.

v_gene: TRBV18; j_gene: TRBJ1-1; abundance: .; len: 13; d_gene: .; CDR3nt: TGTGCCAGCTCACCACCCGCGGACACTGAAGCTTTCTTT; CDR3aa: CASSPPADTEAFF
v_gene: TRBV5-1; j_gene: TRBJ2-3; abundance: .; len: 21; d_gene: TRBD2; CDR3nt: TGCGCCAGCAGCTACTTGTACCAACACGGGACTAGCACTCCCAGCACAGATACGCAGTATTTT; CDR3aa: CASSYLYQHGTSTPSTDTQYF
v_gene: TRBV6-5; j_gene: TRBJ1-2; abundance: few; len: 13; d_gene: .; CDR3nt: TGTGCCAGCAGTTTAGGACTTAACTATGGCTACACCTTC; CDR3aa: CASSLGLNYGYTF
v_gene: TRBV3-1/TRBV3-2; j_gene: TRBJ2-1; abundance: few; len: 14; d_gene: TRBD2; CDR3nt: TGTGCCAGCAGCCAAGTGACTAGCACGGGCGAGCAGTTCTTC; CDR3aa: CASSQVTSTGEQFF
v_gene: TRBV24-1; j_gene: TRBJ2-5; abundance: .; len: 15; d_gene: TRBD2; CDR3nt: TGTGCCACCAGTGGGGCTAGCGGAAGTCAAGAGACCCAGTACTTC; CDR3aa: CATSGASGSQETQYF
v_gene: TRBV29-1; j_gene: TRBJ1-1; abundance: .; len: 13; d_gene: TRBD1; CDR3nt: TGCAGCGTTTACTCGACAGGGGGCACTGAAGCTTTCTTT; CDR3aa: CSVYSTGGTEAFF
v_gene: TRBV4-1; j_gene: TRBJ2-5; abundance: .; len: 17; d_gene: TRBD2; CDR3nt: TGCGCCAGCAGCCAAGAAGGGTACAGCGGGAGGGAAGAGACCCAGTACTTC; CDR3aa: CASSQEGYSGREETQYF
v_gene: TRBV2; j_gene: TRBJ1-1; abundance: .; len: 13; d_gene: TRBD1; CDR3nt: TGTGCCAGCAAGGGGACAGGAAACACTGAAGCTTTCTTT; CDR3aa: CASKGTGNTEAFF
v_gene: TRBV19; j_gene: TRBJ1-5; abundance: .; len: 17; d_gene: TRBD1; CDR3nt: TGTGCCAGTAGTTCAAGGAAATCGGGACAGAGCAATCAGCCCCAGCATTTT; CDR3aa: CASSSRKSGQSNQPQHF
v_gene: TRBV3-1/TRBV3-2; j_gene: TRBJ2-1; abundance: .; len: 14; d_gene: TRBD1; CDR3nt: TGTGCCAGCAGCCTATTGGGACAGTTCAATGAGCAGTTCTTC; CDR3aa: CASSLLGQFNEQFF
v_gene: TRBV5-4; j_gene: TRBJ2-1; abundance: .; len: 15; d_gene: TRBD2; CDR3nt: TGTGCCAGCAGCCGTTTAGCGGGAGGCTCGGTTGAGCAGTTCTTC; CDR3aa: CASSRLAGGSVEQFF
v_gene: TRBV6-2/TRBV6-3; j_gene: TRBJ1-4; abundance: .; len: 14; d_gene: TRBD1; CDR3nt: TGTGCCAGCAGTTACCCTGACAGGGTGAAAAAACTGTTTTTT; CDR3aa: CASSYPDRVKKLFF
v_gene: TRBV5-1; j_gene: TRBJ1-5; abundance: .; len: 14; d_gene: .; CDR3nt: TGCGCCAGCAGCTTGGTTTCTGCGGGTCAGCCCCAGCATTTT; CDR3aa: CASSLVSAGQPQHF
v_gene: TRBV5-5; j_gene: TRBJ1-2; abundance: once; len: 13; d_gene: .; CDR3nt: TGTGCCAGCAGCTCCGACTGGGACTATGGCTACACCTTC; CDR3aa: CASSSDWDYGYTF
v_gene: TRBV9; j_gene: TRBJ2-1; abundance: .; len: 15; d_gene: .; CDR3nt: TGTGCCAGCAGCGTGATGCCGAGCTCCTACAATGAGCAGTTCTTC; CDR3aa: CASSVMPSSYNEQFF
v_gene: TRBV7-9; j_gene: TRBJ1-4; abundance: .; len: 15; d_gene: TRBD1; CDR3nt: TGTGCCAGCAGCCCCCGACAGGGGGAGAATGAAAAACTGTTTTTT; CDR3aa: CASSPRQGENEKLFF
v_gene: TRBV5-1; j_gene: TRBJ1-1; abundance: .; len: 14; d_gene: .; CDR3nt: TGCGCCAGCAGCTTGGAGTCGGTTAACACTGAAGCTTTCTTT; CDR3aa: CASSLESVNTEAFF
v_gene: TRBV11-3; j_gene: TRBJ2-3; abundance: .; len: 16; d_gene: TRBD2; CDR3nt: TGTGCCAGCTCTAGGTCGGGACTAGCGGGCACAGATACGCAGTATTTT; CDR3aa: CASSRSGLAGTDTQYF
v_gene: TRBV7-9; j_gene: TRBJ2-3; abundance: .; len: 16; d_gene: TRBD1; CDR3nt: TGTGCCAGCAGCCTCCGGGACAGTTCCTTTCCCGATACGCAGTATTTT; CDR3aa: CASSLRDSSFPDTQYF
v_gene: TRBV6-2/TRBV6-3; j_gene: TRBJ1-5; abundance: few; len: 15; d_gene: .; CDR3nt: TGTGCCAGCAGTTATCGGGGAGCTCGCAATCAGCCCCAGCATTTT; CDR3aa: CASSYRGARNQPQHF
v_gene: TRBV5-1; j_gene: TRBJ2-3; abundance: .; len: 19; d_gene: .; CDR3nt: TGCGCCAGCAGCTTTGGGCCTAGCGCTCGTGCGGCCCTCACAGATACGCAGTATTTT; CDR3aa: CASSFGPSARAALTDTQYF
v_gene: TRBV12-3/TRBV12-4; j_gene: TRBJ1-2; abundance: .; len: 12; d_gene: TRBD1; CDR3nt: TGTGCCAGCAGCCGGGACAGCTATGGCTACACCTTC; CDR3aa: CASSRDSYGYTF
v_gene: TRBV11-2; j_gene: TRBJ2-6; abundance: .; len: 16; d_gene: .; CDR3nt: TGTGCCAGCAGCTTTCAGGGGATCTCTGGGGCCAACGTCCTGACTTTC; CDR3aa: CASSFQGISGANVLTF
v_gene: TRBV7-9; j_gene: TRBJ2-5; abundance: .; len: 14; d_gene: .; CDR3nt: TGTGCCAGCAGCCCCCCGGGCCAGGGGGAGACCCAGTACTTC; CDR3aa: CASSPPGQGETQYF
v_gene: TRBV18; j_gene: TRBJ2-1; abundance: .; len: 16; d_gene: TRBD1; CDR3nt: TGTGCCAGCTCAGCTCTCCGGGACAGGGGATACAATGAGCAGTTCTTC; CDR3aa: CASSALRDRGYNEQFF
v_gene: TRBV29-1; j_gene: TRBJ2-3; abundance: once; len: 17; d_gene: TRBD2; CDR3nt: TGCAGCGTTGAAGATACCGGGACTAGCGAACGCACAGATACGCAGTATTTT; CDR3aa: CSVEDTGTSERTDTQYF
v_gene: TRBV7-6; j_gene: TRBJ2-1; abundance: .; len: 15; d_gene: TRBD1; CDR3nt: TGTGCCAGCAGCTTAGGAGGGACAGAGGACAATGAGCAGTTCTTC; CDR3aa: CASSLGGTEDNEQFF
v_gene: TRBV15; j_gene: TRBJ2-5; abundance: .; len: 12; d_gene: TRBD2; CDR3nt: TGTGCCACCAGCAGAGATGGGGGGGGCCAGTACTTC; CDR3aa: CATSRDGGGQYF
v_gene: TRBV5-1; j_gene: TRBJ1-1; abundance: few; len: 14; d_gene: .; CDR3nt: TGCGCCAGCAGCTTTGGACAATTGAACACTGAAGCTTTCTTT; CDR3aa: CASSFGQLNTEAFF